Below are 26 T cell receptor beta chains sequenced from a single sample in a study of PD-L1 blockade in urothelial cancer. Noted time point: pretreatment peripheral blood. Generated by immunoSEQ multiplex PCR, the TCRdb table keeps only in-frame clones and is missing some. The sample carries 55,000 to 75,000 clones, 70% to 90% recorded once. This sample comprised PBMCs, obtained around atezolizumab (anti-PD-L1) treatment. These TCRs come from a man in his sixties or seventies with urothelial cancer.

The rearrangement uses TRBV11-2 and TRBJ2-1, with 10 bases matching TRBD2. The CDR3 has 16 amino acids. Trimming removed 5 bases from V and 6 bases from J; junction bases left unmatched: 10. The germline V gene has CDR1 SGHAT and CDR2 FQNNGV. In DNA, the CDR3 is TGTGCCAGCAGCCTACTCCCTAGCGGGAGTCGCAATGAGCAGTTCTTC. Translation: CASSLLPSGSRNEQFF. The variable domain in full, with the rest retrieved from reference TRBV11-2 and TRBJ2-1, is EAGVAQSPRYKIIEKRQSVAFWCNPISGHATLYWYQQILGQGPKLLIQFQNNGVVDDSQLPKDRFSAERLKGVDSTLKIQPAKLEDSAVYLCASSLLPSGSRNEQFFGPGTRLTVL.

The rearrangement links TRBV4-2 to TRBJ2-5; 8 nucleotides line up with TRBD2. The J call may not be correct, given that the DNA end is closer to TRBJ2-7. The CDR3 has 16 residues. Per germline, CDR1 LGHNA and CDR2 YNFKEQ. CDR3 amino acids: CASSQDSAASGYEQYF. Written as DNA, the CDR3 is TGTGCCAGCAGCCAAGATTCGGCGGCTAGCGGGTACGAGCAGTACTTC.

The chain combines TRBV20-1 with TRBJ2-3, with D possibly TRBD1 on 5 matching bases. This CDR3 region has 11 residues. Trimming stripped 5 bases from V and 5 bases from J, with 8 bases between. Looked up from germline, CDR1 is DFQATT and CDR2 is SNEGSKA (reference sequence). In DNA form, the CDR3 reads TGCAGTGCTCCCAGGGAAGATACGCAGTATTTT. Encoded protein: CSAPREDTQYF.

The gene calls are TRBV5-4 and TRBJ2-5, with no clear D. The CDR3 covers 13 residues. The germline gives CDR1 SGHNT, CDR2 YYREEE (reference sequence). The V and J ends lost 2 bases and 1 base respectively, with 6 bases between them. The CDR3 nucleotides are TGTGCCAGCAGCTTCGAGGCCCAAGAGACCCAGTACTTC. Translated, it gives CASSFEAQETQYF.

The chain has TRBV14 and TRBJ2-3; D not certain. The CDR3 runs to 11 residues. Trimming pared 4 bases from V and 6 bases from J, leaving 5 bases between. Germline V CDR1 and CDR2: SGHDN, FVKESK. This CDR3 reads CASSLGDTQYF. Here the CDR3 DNA reads TGTGCCAGCAGCCTCGGGGATACGCAGTATTTT.

The chain recombines TRBV28 with TRBJ2-3; 11 positions match TRBD1. The V gene end was trimmed by 5 bases and the J gene end by 5 bases; junction bases not matched to a gene: 3. This CDR3 comprises 14 residues. In germline, CDR1 is MDHEN, CDR2 SYDVKM. CDR3 sequence reads: CASSLGTGGDTQYF. Here the CDR3 DNA reads TGTGCCAGCAGTCTTGGGACAGGGGGAGATACGCAGTATTTT.

This clone has a handful of counts. This chain connects TRBV27 to TRBJ1-3, with D maybe TRBD1 (5 bases). This CDR3 spans 14 amino acids. V was shortened by 3 bases and J by 2 bases, with 8 bases between the two germline ends. Germline CDR1 MNHEY, CDR2 SMNVEV (reference sequence). CDR3 coding DNA: TGTGCCAGCAGTTTTTCAGGGCCTGGAAACACCATATATTTT. Translating gives CASSFSGPGNTIYF.

The V call is TRBV14, the J call TRBJ1-1, with a tentative D call TRBD1 (5 bases). Germline V gene sequence: CDR1 SGHDN, CDR2 FVKESK. Trimming shortened V by 4 bases and J by 4 bases, and 13 bases separated the two germline ends. This CDR3 has 14 residues. CDR3 DNA: TGTGCCAGCAGCCTCGGACATATTTCCACTGAAGCTTTCTTT. It codes for CASSLGHISTEAFF.

CDR3 nucleotides: TGTGCCAGCTCCGTCGCCCCGTTACGAGAGAACACTGAAGCTTTCTTT. It codes for CASSVAPLRENTEAFF. V gene TRBV18 combines with J gene TRBJ1-1; no clear D gene. V lost 6 bases to trimming and J lost 1 base, with 18 bases between them. Germline lookup yields CDR1 KGHSH and CDR2 LQKENI. The CDR3 is 16 residues long.

The genes are TRBV11-2 and TRBJ2-5, with D tentatively TRBD1 (6 bases). CDR1 is SGHAT, CDR2 FQNNGV, per germline. V lost 5 bases to trimming and J lost 2 bases, with 15 bases between them. This CDR3 region has 15 residues. CDR3 sequence reads: CASSLGQTTQETQYF. The CDR3 DNA is TGTGCCAGCAGCCTAGGACAGACGACTCAAGAGACCCAGTACTTC.

V usage is TRBV5-6 and J usage is TRBJ1-6; a possible D gene is TRBD1 (6 bases). The CDR3 totals 17 residues. The V and J ends lost 0 bases and 0 bases respectively, with 10 bases between them. Germline assignment: CDR1 SGHDT and CDR2 YYEEEE. CDR3 residues: CASSLGGQFSYNSPLHF. The CDR3 DNA sequence: TGTGCCAGCAGCTTGGGGGGGCAGTTCTCCTATAATTCACCCCTCCACTTT.

J is TRBJ2-7 and V is TRBV7-2; maybe TRBD2 (5 bases). Germline CDR1 reads SGHTA; CDR2 reads FQGNSA. Trimming took 5 bases from V and 13 from J, leaving 15 bases between them. The CDR3 length is 11 residues. The CDR3 here is CASSVQDSFYF. CDR3 nucleotide sequence: TGTGCCAGCAGCGTCCAGGACTCTTTCTACTTC.

The V and J genes are TRBV7-2 and TRBJ2-7; 8 bases map to TRBD2. Germline CDR1 and CDR2: SGHTA and FQGNSA. This CDR3 region has 15 residues. With 0 bases clipped from V and 2 bases from J, the junction kept 3 bases outside the gene matches. For the CDR3, the DNA is TGTGCCAGCAGCTTAGCTAGCGGGATCGCCTACGAGCAGTACTTC. Translating it yields CASSLASGIAYEQYF.

This chain connects TRBV7-2 to TRBJ2-1, with D possibly being TRBD1 (7 bases). This CDR3 contains 14 residues. Germline CDR1 is SGHTA and CDR2 is FQGNSA. V was clipped by 5 bases and J by 4 bases, with 12 bases between them. CDR3 amino acids: CASSLRGEYNEQFF. The CDR3 coding sequence is TGTGCCAGCAGCCTCAGGGGGGAATACAATGAGCAGTTCTTC.

The rearrangement links TRBV29-1 to TRBJ2-7, with TRBD1 matching over 8 bases. The CDR3 is 13 residues long. The germline V gene has CDR1 SQVTM and CDR2 ANQGSEA. Unmatched junction bases numbered 2, after V lost 4 bases and J lost 0 bases. The CDR3 region is CSVGDRSSYEQYF. In DNA, the CDR3 is TGCAGCGTTGGGGACAGGAGCTCCTACGAGCAGTACTTC.

The CDR3 is CATSPTAVRSYEQYF. CDR3 nucleotides: TGTGCCACCAGCCCCACGGCGGTCCGCTCCTACGAGCAGTACTTC. This chain uses TRBV15 with TRBJ2-7, with no clear D. V was trimmed by 5 bases and J by 0 bases, leaving 14 bases between them. The CDR3 has 15 amino acids. CDR1 and CDR2 from the germline V gene are LNHNV and YYDKDF (reference sequence).

The chain joins TRBV28 to TRBJ2-1; D is ambiguous. The germline V and J ends were trimmed by 3 bases and 12 bases, with 9 bases remaining between them. Germline lookup yields CDR1 MDHEN and CDR2 SYDVKM. The CDR3 covers 11 residues. The CDR3 sequence is CASSFSQRQFF. DNA of the CDR3: TGTGCCAGCAGTTTCAGTCAGCGGCAGTTCTTC.

In this sample, this clone is medium-sized (0.01 to 0.1%). The genes are TRBV9 and TRBJ2-1, with unresolved D. Trimming stripped 0 bases from V and 1 base from J, with 8 bases between. The CDR3 loop spans 15 amino acids. Germline lookup yields CDR1 SGDLS and CDR2 YYNGEE. The CDR3, as DNA: TGTGCCAGCAGCGTAGTGGCAGTTTCCTACAATGAGCAGTTCTTC. The encoded protein is CASSVVAVSYNEQFF.

The V and J genes are TRBV18 and TRBJ1-2; D uncertain. Germline V gene data show CDR1 as KGHSH and CDR2 as LQKENI. Trimming took off 4 bases at V and 6 bases at J, with 12 bases between the two ends. The CDR3 loop spans 13 amino acids. CDR3 region: CASSRGLADGYTF. Here the CDR3 DNA reads TGTGCCAGCTCACGAGGACTGGCGGATGGCTACACCTTC.

The CDR3 is CASSPGTANYGYTF. The CDR3 coding sequence is TGTGCCAGCTCACCCGGGACAGCTAACTATGGCTACACCTTC. The chain uses TRBV18 and TRBJ1-2; TRBD1 agrees at 7 bases. J was trimmed by 0 bases and V by 3 bases; bases with no gene match: 1. CDR3 length equals 14 residues. The V gene's germline CDR1 is KGHSH and CDR2 LQKENI.

This rearrangement joins TRBV28 to TRBJ1-4, with D tentatively TRBD1 (6 bases). This CDR3 is built from 15 residues. CDR1 is MDHEN and CDR2 is SYDVKM in the germline V gene. Trimming removed 7 bases from V and 3 bases from J, with 15 bases in between. The DNA of the CDR3 is TGTGCCAGCAAATTCACAGGGAACCCTAATGAAAAACTGTTTTTT. Its translation: CASKFTGNPNEKLFF.

The chain is built from TRBV29-1 and TRBJ2-1; 12 nucleotides line up with TRBD1. The V and J ends lost 7 bases and 8 bases, in that order; junction bases with no gene match: 6. CDR3 length: 13 residues. Germline lookup yields CDR1 SQVTM and CDR2 ANQGSEA. The CDR3 is CSADGTGGYEQFF. For the CDR3, the DNA is TGCAGCGCGGATGGGACAGGGGGCTATGAGCAGTTCTTC.

In its sample, this clone was seen once. The CDR3 coding sequence is TGTGCCAGCAGCTCTCCTCGGGACAGGGGAGGCAATGAGCAGTTCTTC. Translation: CASSSPRDRGGNEQFF. The rearrangement links TRBV7-2 to TRBJ2-1; TRBD1 aligns across 10 bases. The ends lost 4 bases at V and 6 bases at J; junction bases unmatched: 9. The CDR3 covers 16 residues. The germline gives CDR1 SGHTA, CDR2 FQGNSA.

The chain carries TRBV5-1 and TRBJ2-7, with 8 nucleotides matching TRBD2. CDR1 SGHRS and CDR2 YFSETQ come from the germline V gene. CDR3 size: 15 residues. V gave up 4 bases and J gave up 0 bases; unmatched junction bases: 6. In DNA form, the CDR3 reads TGCGCCAGCAGCCGGAGCGGGGGAAGCTCCTACGAGCAGTACTTC. As protein: CASSRSGGSSYEQYF.

Concerning this clone itself: The germline gene is not matched at one end of the junction; a read error may be the cause. The chain couples TRBV11-2 to TRBJ1-1; D remains unclear. Germline V gene lookup returns CDR1 SGHAT and CDR2 FQNNGV. This CDR3 is built from 13 residues. CDR3 amino acids: CASSLVLNPSPYF. The CDR3 DNA reads as TGTGCCAGCAGCCTCGTGTTGAACCCTTCCCCCTATTTT.

The V gene is TRBV5-1, the J gene TRBJ2-3; the match to TRBD1 covers 9 bases. Germline V gene sequence: CDR1 SGHRS, CDR2 YFSETQ. This CDR3 has 15 residues. Trimming took 1 base from V and 1 from J; bases not matched to a gene: 1. DNA of the CDR3: TGCGCCAGCAGCTTGAGGACAGGGGGCACAGATACGCAGTATTTT. It specifies CASSLRTGGTDTQYF.